One and the same sample provided the 3 T cell receptor beta chains below, sequenced in a study of shared clonotypes between healthy human individuals. The repertoire was sequenced with immunoSEQ multiplex PCR; TCRdb's copy has only in-frame clones and lacks some. The sample lists approximately 2.5 million clones; 93% were seen once. The sequencing input was naive CD4+ T cells from PBMCs. Sample subset: CD45RA+ positively selected. The receptors stem from a man between 18 and 29 years old in good health. Some clones in this sample may be carry-over from other donors' samples.

The genes are TRBV2 and TRBJ1-1; D unresolved. CDR3 length: 14 residues. Per the germline V gene, CDR1 is SNHLY and CDR2 is FYNNEI. Trimming shortened V by 8 bases and J by 1 base, and 14 bases separated the two germline ends. The CDR3 is CASLRSIENTEAFF. Here the CDR3 DNA reads TGTGCCAGCCTGAGGTCTATCGAGAACACTGAAGCTTTCTTT.

In regard to this clone: In the same sample, other DNA sequences code for this CDR3. The chain joins TRBV5-1 to TRBJ1-3; D unclear. V lost 1 base and J 4 bases, leaving 3 bases between the germline ends. The CDR3 runs to 12 residues. The V gene's germline CDR1 is SGHRS and CDR2 YFSETQ. CDR3: CASSLTGNTIYF. The CDR3 DNA sequence: TGCGCCAGCAGCTTGACAGGAAACACCATATATTTT.

The chain recombines TRBV9 with TRBJ1-2; tentative D call: TRBD1 (6 bases). V lost 0 bases to trimming and J lost 5 bases, with 14 bases between them. This CDR3 is built from 15 residues. Germline CDR1 SGDLS, CDR2 YYNGEE. The CDR3 loop is CASSVVPPGEYGYTF. CDR3 coding DNA: TGTGCCAGCAGCGTAGTACCCCCAGGGGAGTATGGCTACACCTTC.